This TCR beta chain was sequenced during a study of long-term antiretroviral therapy in people with HIV. An immunoSEQ assay, version v3.0, was performed at survey level. The method was immunoSEQ multiplex PCR; TCRdb's version includes in-frame clones alone and lacks a portion of them. The sample holds roughly 20,000 clones, around three quarters seen once. Details on this clone: The antigen is not known.

Post-ART PBMC samples numbered at least two per donor, and pre-ART ones at least one. Study findings and constraints: Records did not include ART adherence, viral resistance or therapy changes. HIV repertoires spanned tighter CDR3 length ranges than controls did.

Per the germline V gene, CDR1 is MDHEN and CDR2 is SYDVKM. The CDR3 has 12 residues. V gave up 7 bases and J gave up 3 bases; unmatched junction bases: 1. This receptor was identified in a man between 18 and 29 years old with HIV. The sequencing used unsorted PBMCs, collected 0.5 years before starting antiretroviral therapy. The chain carries TRBV28 and TRBJ1-2, with 8 bases aligning to TRBD1. The CDR3 reads CASMGQDYGYTF. CDR3 DNA sequence: TGTGCCAGCATGGGACAGGACTATGGCTACACCTTC.